The 11 T cell receptor beta chains given below trace back to one sample, sequenced in a study of blood T cell repertoires in COVID-19. TCRdb keeps only in-frame clones here, not all; method: immunoSEQ multiplex PCR. The sample lists about 330,000 clones; approximately 89% were seen once. The material sequenced was PBMCs or T cells enriched from blood (not recorded which). The receptors shown here come from a man aged 25 to 40 who had recovered from COVID-19.

The chain uses TRBV7-9 and TRBJ2-1; 10 bases are a match to TRBD2. Trimming at V came to 5 bases and at J to 9 bases, leaving 4 bases not matched to a gene. Germline V gene sequence: CDR1 SEHNR, CDR2 FQNEAQ (reference sequence). The CDR3 loop spans 13 amino acids. The CDR3 region has the DNA TGTGCCAGCAGCGCGACTAGCGGGCCTGAGCAGTTCTTC. Amino acids: CASSATSGPEQFF.

The chain employs TRBV4-1 and TRBJ2-3, with 7 bases aligning to TRBD2. The CDR3 totals 16 residues. Germline CDR1 MGHRA, CDR2 YSYEKL. J gave up 1 base and V 0 bases, and 4 bases lay outside the gene matches. The CDR3 DNA follows: TGCGCCAGCAGCCAAGAGGGACGGGGGGGCACAGATACGCAGTATTTT. It translates to CASSQEGRGGTDTQYF.

This clone has just one count. J is TRBJ1-5 and V is TRBV10-3, with unresolved D. The germline V gene has CDR1 ENHRY and CDR2 SYGVKD. The length of the CDR3 is 13 residues. The V end was cut by 0 bases, the J end by 5 bases, with 5 bases between. Here the CDR3 reads CAISESEYQPQHF. In nucleotides, the CDR3 is TGTGCCATCAGTGAGTCGGAGTATCAGCCCCAGCATTTT.

The chain carries TRBV5-1 and TRBJ2-3; 9 nucleotides line up with TRBD1. Per germline, CDR1 SGHRS and CDR2 YFSETQ. V shed 5 bases and J 2 bases; nucleotides not matched to a gene: 6. The CDR3 contains 15 residues. CDR3 coding DNA: TGCGCCAGCAGAGGACAGGGGCATTTCACAGATACGCAGTATTTT. It translates to CASRGQGHFTDTQYF.

This clone appeared once. The chain employs TRBV19 and TRBJ1-3, with D unresolved. CDR1 and CDR2 (germline): LNHDA, SQIVND (reference sequence). The CDR3 spans 17 residues. Trimming removed 3 bases from V and 0 bases from J, with 15 bases in between. CDR3 residues: CASSIRQELNSGNTIYF. The CDR3 DNA reads TGTGCCAGTAGTATCCGCCAGGAACTCAACTCTGGAAACACCATATATTTT.

On this clone: The junction shows a germline mismatch at one end, possibly a read error. This chain connects TRBV5-5 to TRBJ2-7; D not certain. Germline V gene data show CDR1 as SGHKS and CDR2 as YYEKEE (reference sequence). This CDR3 spans 14 amino acids. CDR3 sequence: CASRMGSNSVLMDF. The CDR3 DNA reads as TGTGCCAGCAGGATGGGCTCAAATTCGGTCCTTATGGACTTC.

The rearrangement joins TRBV5-4 to TRBJ1-2; 7 bases agree with TRBD1. V lost 4 bases to trimming and J lost 2 bases; unmatched junction nucleotides: 5. The CDR3 consists of 14 residues. Per the germline V gene, CDR1 is SGHNT and CDR2 is YYREEE (reference sequence). CDR3 bases: TGTGCCAGCAGCGCCGGGACAGTGAACTATGGCTACACCTTC. Protein: CASSAGTVNYGYTF.

The rearrangement joins TRBV3-1 (or the pseudogene TRBV3-2) to TRBJ1-4; 7 nucleotides align to TRBD1. Losses at the gene ends were 3 bases for V and 8 bases for J; bases not matched to a gene: 6. This CDR3 has 14 amino acids. In germline, CDR1 is LGHDT, CDR2 YNNKEL (reference sequence). CDR3 DNA sequence: TGTGCCAGCAGCCAGGACGGACAGGAGGAAAAACTGTTTTTT. Encoded protein: CASSQDGQEEKLFF.

In the case of this clone: Other DNA sequences in this sample translate to the same CDR3. Here the CDR3 DNA reads TGTGCCAGCAGCTTAGACAGGGGCTACGAGCAGTACTTC. Protein: CASSLDRGYEQYF. The chain links TRBV7-9 to TRBJ2-7; TRBD1 matches 7 bases. The CDR3 consists of 13 residues. Germline loops: CDR1 SEHNR, CDR2 FQNEAQ (reference sequence). Trimming at V came to 1 base and at J to 3 bases, leaving 0 bases not matched to a gene.

The genes are TRBV2 and TRBJ2-7; 7 bases are a match to TRBD1. CDR3 size: 13 residues. Losses at the gene ends were 8 bases for V and 6 bases for J; bases not matched to a gene: 10. Germline V gene lookup returns CDR1 SNHLY and CDR2 FYNNEI. DNA of the CDR3: TGTGCCAGCGTCCGGGACAGCGGCGGCGAGCAGTACTTC. Translation gives CASVRDSGGEQYF.

The rearrangement joins TRBV4-2 to TRBJ1-3, with D possibly being TRBD1 (6 bases). The V gene lost 1 base and the J gene lost 4 bases, with 8 bases spanning the gap. There are 14 residues in the CDR3. CDR1 and CDR2 (germline): LGHNA, YNFKEQ. Here the CDR3 reads CASSQVGQGNTIYF. Written as DNA, the CDR3 is TGTGCCAGCAGCCAAGTCGGACAGGGAAACACCATATATTTT.